One and the same sample provided the 25 T cell receptor beta chains below, sequenced in a study of shared clonotypes between healthy human individuals. The data were produced by immunoSEQ multiplex PCR, yet TCRdb's version contains in-frame clones alone and is incomplete. The profile shows roughly 640,000 clones, around 67% of them singletons. The sequenced sample was memory CD4+ T cells sorted from blood. Subset: CD45RA-negative fraction. These receptors all stem from a woman aged 25 to 39 in good health.

The chain employs TRBV19 and TRBJ2-1; 10 positions agree with TRBD2. J lost 10 bases, V lost 1 base, and 4 bases had no gene match. The CDR3 is made up of 14 amino acids. In germline, CDR1 is LNHDA, CDR2 SQIVND (reference sequence). The CDR3 DNA follows: TGTGCCAGTAGTATAGTAGGACTAGCGGTGGAGCAGTTCTTC. This codes for CASSIVGLAVEQFF. The full variable domain, rest sourced from reference TRBV19 and TRBJ2-1, is DGGITQSPKYLFRKEGQNVTLSCEQNLNHDAMYWYRQDPGQGLRLIYYSQIVNDFQKGDIAEGYSVSREKKESFPLTVTSAQKNPTAFYLCASSIVGLAVEQFFGPGTRLTVL.

This clone was seen a handful of times. The CDR3 here is CASSTNREGGETQYF. In DNA form, the CDR3 reads TGCGCCAGCAGCACTAACAGGGAGGGCGGAGAGACCCAGTACTTC. V and J are TRBV5-1 and TRBJ2-5, with D perhaps TRBD2 (7 bases). CDR1 is SGHRS, CDR2 YFSETQ, per germline. CDR3 length equals 15 residues. Trimming shortened V by 4 bases and J by 4 bases, and 17 bases separated the two germline ends.

V is TRBV11-3 and J is TRBJ2-1, with TRBD1 matching 11 bases. CDR1 SGHNT and CDR2 YENEEA come from the germline V gene. With V trimmed by 5 bases and J by 8 bases, 5 bases remained unmatched. The length of the CDR3 is 14 residues. The CDR3 region has the DNA TGTGCCAGCAGCCCCGGACAGGGGGCTTATGAGCAGTTCTTC. Amino acid sequence: CASSPGQGAYEQFF. The variable domain in full, completed from reference TRBV11-3 and TRBJ2-1, reads EAGVVQSPRYKIIEKKQPVAFWCNPISGHNTLYWYLQNLGQGPELLIRYENEEAVDDSQLPKDRFSAERLKGVDSTLKIQPAELGDSAVYLCASSPGQGAYEQFFGPGTRLTVL.

Notes on this clone: The identical CDR3 is also encoded by other nucleotide sequences in the sample. The V call is TRBV5-1, the J call TRBJ1-3; perhaps TRBD1 as D (5 bases). Trimming pared 5 bases from V and 0 bases from J, leaving 9 bases between. This CDR3 contains 14 residues. From germline, CDR1 is SGHRS and CDR2 YFSETQ. The chain's CDR3 is CASSPGTSGNTIYF. The CDR3 DNA reads TGCGCCAGCAGTCCAGGGACCTCTGGAAACACCATATATTTT.

In DNA, the CDR3 is TGTGCCAGCAGCTACGGGGGACAGGTAGGGGCAGATACGCAGTATTTT. As protein: CASSYGGQVGADTQYF. The chain uses TRBV7-9 and TRBJ2-3, with 8 positions matching TRBD1. Germline CDR1 is SEHNR and CDR2 is FQNEAQ (reference sequence). CDR3 length: 16 residues. Unmatched junction bases numbered 10, after V lost 4 bases and J lost 4 bases.

This clone occurred a few times. The chain has TRBV5-1 and TRBJ2-3; 7 nucleotides match TRBD2. The ends lost 4 bases at V and 2 bases at J; junction bases unmatched: 10. CDR1 is SGHRS and CDR2 is YFSETQ in the germline V gene. The CDR3 has 16 amino acids. CDR3 coding DNA: TGCGCCAGCAGCCCTTGGGGCGGGAGCCCCACAGATACGCAGTATTTT. Translation: CASSPWGGSPTDTQYF.

V usage is TRBV6-5 and J usage is TRBJ2-5; 8 bases align to TRBD1. The CDR3 is made up of 14 amino acids. The germline V gene has CDR1 MNHEY and CDR2 SVGAGI. The V segment lost 9 bases and the J segment 4 bases; nucleotides outside the gene matches: 10. CDR3 bases: TGTGCCAGTTGGGACAGGTCTTACCGAGAGACCCAGTACTTC. Protein: CASWDRSYRETQYF.

The chain uses TRBV28 and TRBJ1-1; maybe TRBD1 (5 bases). The V gene's germline CDR1 is MDHEN and CDR2 SYDVKM. V lost 6 bases to trimming and J lost 0 bases, with 17 bases between them. The CDR3 consists of 16 residues. Here the CDR3 reads CASRTFQGRVNTEAFF. The CDR3 bases are TGTGCCAGCAGAACCTTTCAGGGACGAGTGAACACTGAAGCTTTCTTT.

The chain carries TRBV5-4 and TRBJ2-3; weak D call: TRBD1 (6 bases). Germline-derived CDR1 and CDR2 are SGHNT and YYREEE (reference sequence). With 4 bases removed from V and 6 bases from J, the gap between germline ends came to 12 bases. This CDR3 has 13 amino acids. DNA of the CDR3: TGTGCCAGCAGCACCCCACAGGGTGATACGCAGTATTTT. Residues: CASSTPQGDTQYF.

This chain uses TRBV5-1 with TRBJ2-7; D might be TRBD2 (6 bases). Germline lookup yields CDR1 SGHRS and CDR2 YFSETQ. V lost 7 bases, J lost 5 bases, and 19 bases lay in between. This CDR3 is built from 14 residues. The CDR3 sequence is CASSGGRGLDEQYF. The CDR3 bases are TGCGCCAGCTCCGGGGGTCGGGGATTAGACGAGCAGTACTTC.

This chain joins TRBV6-1 and TRBJ2-3, with D unclear. The germline gives CDR1 MNHNS, CDR2 SASEGT. Between the trimmed V and J ends, which lost 6 bases and 0 bases, there was a span of 7 bases. The CDR3 runs 13 residues. CDR3 protein: CASRGSSTDTQYF. The CDR3 DNA reads as TGTGCCAGCAGGGGATCTAGCACAGATACGCAGTATTTT.

A word on this clone: Only one base separates this from a far larger clonotype, so it likely reflects a read error. The rearrangement joins TRBV7-8 to TRBJ2-7; D remains unclear. The CDR3 runs 14 residues. CDR1 is SGHVS and CDR2 is FQNEAQ in the germline V gene. V was cut by 7 bases and J by 1 base, with 14 bases left in between. CDR3 nucleotides: TGTGCCAGCAACCTAGGAGAGCCTTCCTACGAGCAGTACTTC. It yields the protein CASNLGEPSYEQYF.

The V call is TRBV25-1, the J call TRBJ2-3; TRBD2 is a possible D gene (7 bases). From germline, CDR1 is MGHDK and CDR2 SYGVNS. This CDR3 region has 17 residues. Trimming shortened V by 1 base and J by 5 bases, and 19 bases separated the two germline ends. The CDR3 nucleotides read TGTGCCAGCAGTGAATTTCGGGCTAGCGGAGGGGGAGATACGCAGTATTTT. This translates into CASSEFRASGGGDTQYF.

This clone was counted once. V and J are TRBV12-1 and TRBJ2-7; TRBD2 was called by the table and not checked on the DNA. TRBV12-1 is listed as a pseudogene. The CDR3 is 16 residues long. CDR3 bases: TGTGCCAGCAGCCCATCCCACGGGAGAGCCCCCTACGAGCAGTACTTC. Amino acids: CASSPSHGRAPYEQYF.

The V call is TRBV7-2, the J call TRBJ1-5, with D perhaps TRBD1 (6 bases). V lost 5 bases, J lost 6 bases, and 11 bases lay in between. The CDR3 runs to 13 residues. The germline gives CDR1 SGHTA, CDR2 FQGNSA. The CDR3 sequence is CASSRGGSQPQHF. The DNA for the CDR3 is TGTGCCAGCAGCCGGGGGGGCTCTCAGCCCCAGCATTTT.

The table lists this clone with a count of one. CDR3 residues: CASSLQGSQPQHF. In DNA, the CDR3 is TGTGCCAGCAGCTTACAGGGGAGTCAGCCCCAGCATTTT. The chain links TRBV7-8 to TRBJ1-5; weak D call: TRBD1 (6 bases). Between the trimmed V and J ends, which lost 2 bases and 6 bases, there was a span of 8 bases. The CDR3 runs 13 residues. Germline CDR1 SGHVS, CDR2 FQNEAQ.

This chain uses TRBV6-1 with TRBJ2-5, with TRBD2 as a possible D gene (6 bases). The tail of the sequence fits TRBJ2-7 better, so the J call may be wrong. Germline CDR1 MNHNS, CDR2 SASEGT. CDR3 length: 14 residues. In DNA, the CDR3 is TGTGCCAGCAGTGAACCTGGAACGGGGGTCGAGCAGTACTTC. This encodes CASSEPGTGVEQYF.

The V call is TRBV27, the J call TRBJ1-2; 8 positions match TRBD1. Germline loops: CDR1 MNHEY, CDR2 SMNVEV (reference sequence). J lost 3 bases, V lost 4 bases, and 10 bases had no gene match. This CDR3 spans 16 amino acids. The CDR3 sequence: CASSSRTRDRYYGYTF. As DNA, the CDR3 is TGTGCCAGCAGTTCTCGAACCCGGGACAGGTACTATGGCTACACCTTC.

Worth noting for this clone: The sample contains more than one DNA sequence encoding this CDR3. The J gene is TRBJ2-4, the V gene TRBV9; D perhaps matches TRBD2 (5 bases). This CDR3 region has 15 residues. Per germline, CDR1 SGDLS and CDR2 YYNGEE. V gave up 0 bases and J gave up 1 base, with 8 bases separating them. As DNA, the CDR3 is TGTGCCAGCAGCGTAGGCGGGCTGGCCAAAAACATTCAGTACTTC. The encoded protein is CASSVGGLAKNIQYF.

This chain uses TRBV5-1 with TRBJ2-5; the match to TRBD2 covers 14 bases. This CDR3 is built from 19 residues. Per germline, CDR1 SGHRS and CDR2 YFSETQ. Trimming at V came to 4 bases and at J to 1 base, leaving 12 bases not matched to a gene. CDR3 nucleotides: TGCGCCAGCAGCCTAGGTAACAAGGGACTAGCGGGGGTCCAAGAGACCCAGTACTTC. Protein product: CASSLGNKGLAGVQETQYF.

This clone has just one count. The chain couples TRBV4-1 to TRBJ1-5; D unresolved. Trimming left V 4 bases short and J 4 bases short, with 11 bases between. The CDR3 has 14 amino acids. Germline-derived CDR1 and CDR2 are MGHRA and YSYEKL. The CDR3, as DNA: TGCGCCAGCAGCCGTCGAGGGTTAAATCAGCCCCAGCATTTT. This translates into CASSRRGLNQPQHF.

This chain joins TRBV9 and TRBJ1-1; no definite D call. Germline CDR1 SGDLS, CDR2 YYNGEE. Trimming removed 0 bases at V and 6 bases at J, with 15 bases between. This CDR3 has 15 amino acids. The CDR3 reads CASSVGGSGISEAFF. In DNA form, the CDR3 reads TGTGCCAGCAGCGTAGGAGGCAGTGGGATCTCTGAAGCTTTCTTT.

This clone has a count of ten or more. This chain links TRBV6-6 with TRBJ2-1; the D gene is possibly TRBD2 (6 bases). CDR3 length: 13 amino acids. Trimming pared 6 bases from V and 9 bases from J, leaving 15 bases between. Germline V gene data show CDR1 as MNHNY and CDR2 as SVGAGI (reference sequence). The CDR3 coding sequence is TGTGCCAGCAGACGGGCTAGCGACCCTGAGCAGTTCTTC. This gives the protein CASRRASDPEQFF.

The J gene is TRBJ1-2, the V gene TRBV28, with D possibly TRBD1 on 5 matching bases. Germline CDR1 is MDHEN and CDR2 is SYDVKM. Trimming left V 11 bases short and J 8 bases short, with 27 bases between. The CDR3 is 15 residues long. The CDR3 is CAVEIRDRGVGGYTF. The CDR3, as DNA: TGTGCCGTTGAAATCCGGGACCGGGGGGTGGGCGGCTACACCTTC.

This clone came up a few times. The chain links TRBV29-1 to TRBJ1-4, with 8 nucleotides matching TRBD1. Looked up from germline, CDR1 is SQVTM and CDR2 is ANQGSEA. The CDR3 contains 13 residues. V gave up 7 bases and J gave up 8 bases; unmatched junction bases: 9. CDR3 nucleotides: TGCAGCGCCGAAGGACAGGGAGGAGAAAAACTGTTTTTT. This translates into CSAEGQGGEKLFF.